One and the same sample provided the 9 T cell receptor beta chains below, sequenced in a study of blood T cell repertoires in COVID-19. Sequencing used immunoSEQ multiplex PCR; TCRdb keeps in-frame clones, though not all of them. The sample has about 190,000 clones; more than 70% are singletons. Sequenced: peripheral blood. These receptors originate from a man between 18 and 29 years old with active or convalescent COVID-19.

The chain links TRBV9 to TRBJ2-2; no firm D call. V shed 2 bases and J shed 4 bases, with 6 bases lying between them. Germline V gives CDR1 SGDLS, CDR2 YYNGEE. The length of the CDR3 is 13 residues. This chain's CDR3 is CASSVISTGELFF. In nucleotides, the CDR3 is TGTGCCAGCAGCGTTATATCCACCGGGGAGCTGTTTTTT.

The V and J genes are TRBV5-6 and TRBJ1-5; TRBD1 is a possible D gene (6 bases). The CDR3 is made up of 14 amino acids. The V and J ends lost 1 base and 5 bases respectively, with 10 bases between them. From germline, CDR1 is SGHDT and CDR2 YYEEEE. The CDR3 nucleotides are TGTGCCAGCAGCTTGAGGGGGAAACATCAGCCCCAGCATTTT. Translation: CASSLRGKHQPQHF.

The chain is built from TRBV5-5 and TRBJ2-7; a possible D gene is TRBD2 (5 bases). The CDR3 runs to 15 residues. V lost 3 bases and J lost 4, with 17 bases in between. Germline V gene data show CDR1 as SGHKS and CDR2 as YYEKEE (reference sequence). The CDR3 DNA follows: TGTGCCAGCAGCTCCCGGTCGGGGTACACGTACGAGCAGTACTTC. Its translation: CASSSRSGYTYEQYF. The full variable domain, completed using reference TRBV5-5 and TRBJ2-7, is DAGVTQSPTHLIKTRGQQVTLRCSPISGHKSVSWYQQVLGQGPQFIFQYYEKEERGRGNFPDRFSARQFPNYSSELNVNALLLGDSALYLCASSSRSGYTYEQYFGPGTRLTVT.

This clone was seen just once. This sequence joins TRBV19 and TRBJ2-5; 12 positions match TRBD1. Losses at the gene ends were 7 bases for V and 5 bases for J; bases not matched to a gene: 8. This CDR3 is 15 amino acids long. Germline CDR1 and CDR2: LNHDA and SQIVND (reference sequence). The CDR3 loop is CASTGTGGVRETQYF. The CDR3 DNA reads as TGTGCCAGTACCGGGACAGGGGGCGTTCGGGAGACCCAGTACTTC.

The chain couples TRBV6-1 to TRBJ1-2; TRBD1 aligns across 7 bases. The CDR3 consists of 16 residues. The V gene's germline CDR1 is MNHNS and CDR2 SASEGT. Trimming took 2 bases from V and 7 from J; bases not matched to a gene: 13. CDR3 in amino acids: CASSEIGTARFGGYTF. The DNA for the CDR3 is TGTGCCAGCAGTGAAATTGGGACAGCTAGATTTGGTGGCTACACCTTC.

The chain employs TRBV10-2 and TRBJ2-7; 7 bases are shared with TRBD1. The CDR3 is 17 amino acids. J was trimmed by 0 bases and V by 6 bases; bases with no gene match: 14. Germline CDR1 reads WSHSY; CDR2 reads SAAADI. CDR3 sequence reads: CASSGVRRTGPSYEQYF. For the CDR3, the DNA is TGCGCCAGCAGCGGTGTCCGTAGGACAGGCCCCTCCTACGAGCAGTACTTC.

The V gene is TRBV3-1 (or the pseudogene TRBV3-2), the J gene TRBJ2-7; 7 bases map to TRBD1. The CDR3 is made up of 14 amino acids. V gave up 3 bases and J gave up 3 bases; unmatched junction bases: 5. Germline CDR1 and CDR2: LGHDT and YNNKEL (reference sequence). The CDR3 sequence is CASSQNRQGYEQYF. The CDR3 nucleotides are TGTGCCAGCAGCCAGAACCGACAGGGCTACGAGCAGTACTTC.

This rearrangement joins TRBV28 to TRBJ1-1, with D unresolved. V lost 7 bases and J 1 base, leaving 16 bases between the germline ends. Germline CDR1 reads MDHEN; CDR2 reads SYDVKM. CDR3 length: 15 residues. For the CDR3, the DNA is TGTGCCAGCACTGAATTGACATATGGGAACACTGAAGCTTTCTTT. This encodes CASTELTYGNTEAFF.

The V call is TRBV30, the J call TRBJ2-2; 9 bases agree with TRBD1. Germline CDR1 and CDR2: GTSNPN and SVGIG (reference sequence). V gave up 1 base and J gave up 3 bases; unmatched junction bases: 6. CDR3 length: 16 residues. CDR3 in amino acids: CAWSELGQGDTGELFF. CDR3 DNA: TGTGCCTGGAGTGAATTGGGACAGGGAGACACCGGGGAGCTGTTTTTT. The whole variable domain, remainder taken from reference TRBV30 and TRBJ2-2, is SQTIHQWPATLVQPVGSPLSLECTVEGTSNPNLYWYRQAAGRGLQLLFYSVGIGQISSEVPQNLSASRPQDRQFILSSKKLLLSDSGFYLCAWSELGQGDTGELFFGEGSRLTVL.